This TCR beta chain was sequenced during a study of monozygotic twins with inflammatory bowel disease. The germline V gene encodes CDR1 SGHRS and CDR2 YFSETQ. This CDR3 has 15 amino acids. TCRdb re-called the 5' RACE reads and catalogs CDR3 proteins one per entry, DNA excluded. The listing contains approximately 330,000 distinct CDR3 sequences. Study-wide results and limits: There were differing immunosuppressive treatments, which may have added variability to patient repertoires.

With respect to this clonotype: Its target is unknown.

This sequence joins TRBV5-1 and TRBJ2-5; TCRdb calls TRBD1, which cannot be checked without DNA. The material sequenced was blood. This TCR was recovered from a human donor with ulcerative colitis or Crohn's disease, or a healthy co-twin of an affected twin (not recorded which). CDR3 sequence: CASSTPDTGRETQYF. Based on the CDR3 plus reference TRBV5-1 and TRBJ2-5, the full variable domain is KAGVTQTPRYLIKTRGQQVTLSCSPISGHRSVSWYQQTPGQGLQFLFEYFSETQRNKGNFPGRFSGRQFSNSRSEMNVSTLELGDSALYLCASSTPDTGRETQYFGPGTRLLVL.